Each of the 24 T cell receptor beta chains below was sequenced from the same sample in a study of T cell responses to AZD1222 COVID-19 vaccine. TCRdb's table, derived via immunoSEQ multiplex PCR, lists solely in-frame clones and lacks some. The sample holds 95,000 to 150,000 clones; around 87% are singletons and the top ten take about 10%. The starting material was peripheral blood, obtained on day 0 of AZD1222 vaccination. The receptors shown here come from an adult in good health.

The gene calls are TRBV30 and TRBJ2-7; no clear D gene. CDR1 is GTSNPN and CDR2 is SVGIG in the germline V gene (reference sequence). Trimming removed 2 bases at V and 2 bases at J, with 16 bases between. The CDR3 contains 15 residues. CDR3 sequence reads: CAWSHHSNSPYEQYF. Written as DNA, the CDR3 is TGTGCCTGGAGTCATCATAGTAACAGCCCCTACGAGCAGTACTTC.

The V call is TRBV5-1, the J call TRBJ2-7, with 7 nucleotides matching TRBD2. V shed 0 bases, J shed 0 bases, and the junction held 0 bases outside the gene matches. Germline CDR1 and CDR2: SGHRS and YFSETQ. This CDR3 region has 14 residues. Here the CDR3 DNA reads TGCGCCAGCAGCTTGGCGGGAGGCTCCTACGAGCAGTACTTC. This encodes CASSLAGGSYEQYF. The variable domain in full, with the rest retrieved from reference TRBV5-1 and TRBJ2-7, is KAGVTQTPRYLIKTRGQQVTLSCSPISGHRSVSWYQQTPGQGLQFLFEYFSETQRNKGNFPGRFSGRQFSNSRSEMNVSTLELGDSALYLCASSLAGGSYEQYFGPGTRLTVT.

This sequence joins TRBV2 and TRBJ2-3; 15 bases align to TRBD2. Unmatched junction bases numbered 9, after V lost 9 bases and J lost 5 bases. Germline CDR1 reads SNHLY; CDR2 reads FYNNEI. This CDR3 has 16 residues. The CDR3 region is CASGRTSGGAVDTQYF. DNA of the CDR3: TGTGCCAGTGGGAGGACTAGCGGGGGGGCGGTAGATACGCAGTATTTT.

The genes are TRBV27 and TRBJ2-5, with 7 bases matching TRBD2. The CDR3 spans 15 residues. Germline V gene lookup returns CDR1 MNHEY and CDR2 SMNVEV (reference sequence). V lost 6 bases to trimming and J lost 2 bases; unmatched junction nucleotides: 9. The CDR3 DNA follows: TGTGCCAGCAGCGGCTGGGAGGGAGGGCAAGAGACCCAGTACTTC. This translates into CASSGWEGGQETQYF.

This clone showed up just once. The V and J genes are TRBV3-1 (or the pseudogene TRBV3-2) and TRBJ1-6, with 9 nucleotides matching TRBD1. V lost 4 bases to trimming and J lost 8 bases; unmatched junction nucleotides: 3. This CDR3 has 14 amino acids. Germline V gene lookup returns CDR1 LGHDT and CDR2 YNNKEL (reference sequence). CDR3 coding DNA: TGTGCCAGCAGCCGAAGGGACAGGGATTCACCCCTCCACTTT. It yields the protein CASSRRDRDSPLHF.

In nucleotides, the CDR3 is TGTGCCAGCAGTTACTCGGCTAGCGGGAGTCTCGAGCAGTACTTC. The encoded protein is CASSYSASGSLEQYF. This rearrangement joins TRBV6-2 or TRBV6-3 to TRBJ2-7; 10 positions match TRBD2. Germline CDR1 reads MNHEY; CDR2 reads SVGEGT. The CDR3 consists of 15 residues. V shed 0 bases and J 6 bases; nucleotides not matched to a gene: 5.

A few counts support this clone. The chain links TRBV5-1 to TRBJ2-1; 7 bases fit TRBD1. From germline, CDR1 is SGHRS and CDR2 YFSETQ. The CDR3 is 15 amino acids. V was pared by 4 bases and J by 6 bases, with 10 bases of the junction left unmatched. The chain's CDR3 is CASSPQDPGGNEQFF. CDR3 nucleotides: TGCGCCAGCAGCCCACAGGACCCAGGGGGCAATGAGCAGTTCTTC.

This rearrangement joins TRBV27 to TRBJ2-5; D remains ambiguous. This CDR3 has 13 amino acids. Trimming stripped 5 bases from V and 7 bases from J, with 14 bases between. Germline V lookup: CDR1 MNHEY, CDR2 SMNVEV (reference sequence). CDR3: CASSMGFLGTQYF. CDR3 sequence (DNA): TGTGCCAGCAGTATGGGTTTCTTAGGGACCCAGTACTTC.

Written as DNA, the CDR3 is TGTGCCAGCAGGCCGGGACAGGGCCTCGACTATGGCTACACCTTC. Residues: CASRPGQGLDYGYTF. V usage is TRBV3-1 (or the pseudogene TRBV3-2) and J usage is TRBJ1-2, with 9 positions matching TRBD1. J gave up 3 bases and V 6 bases, and 8 bases lay outside the gene matches. The CDR3 length is 15 residues. Germline V gene sequence: CDR1 LGHDT, CDR2 YNNKEL (reference sequence).

The chain has TRBV6-2 or TRBV6-3 and TRBJ2-7; 9 bases agree with TRBD2. The V gene's germline CDR1 is MNHEY and CDR2 SVGEGT. Trimming took 6 bases from V and 9 from J; bases not matched to a gene: 15. CDR3 length: 15 amino acids. In nucleotides, the CDR3 is TGTGCCAGCAGCTCCTCCGGGACTAGCTCCCTTGGGCAGTACTTC. Protein sequence: CASSSSGTSSLGQYF.

This clone was picked up a small number of times. This chain uses TRBV27 with TRBJ1-2; maybe TRBD1 (5 bases). V was pared by 3 bases and J by 7 bases, with 15 bases between. Germline loops: CDR1 MNHEY, CDR2 SMNVEV (reference sequence). The CDR3 is made up of 14 amino acids. The CDR3 nucleotides read TGTGCCAGCAGTTTCAGGGCAGATCTTGGTGGCTACACCTTC. It codes for CASSFRADLGGYTF.

This clone was observed a handful of times. The chain joins TRBV5-1 to TRBJ1-2; perhaps TRBD1 as D (5 bases). The CDR3 covers 16 residues. V lost 0 bases and J lost 5, with 17 bases in between. Germline CDR1 reads SGHRS; CDR2 reads YFSETQ. In DNA form, the CDR3 reads TGCGCCAGCAGCTTGGCCGGCAGGGCCAGGGAATATGGCTACACCTTC. This translates into CASSLAGRAREYGYTF.

The chain uses TRBV7-9 and TRBJ1-4, with unresolved D. Trimming took off 5 bases at V and 5 bases at J, with 12 bases between the two ends. Germline V gene sequence: CDR1 SEHNR, CDR2 FQNEAQ (reference sequence). This CDR3 region has 14 residues. The CDR3 loop reads CASSRREMNEKLFF. The CDR3 DNA follows: TGTGCCAGCAGCCGCCGGGAGATGAATGAAAAACTGTTTTTT.

This chain connects TRBV18 to TRBJ2-3; weak D call: TRBD2 (5 bases). Trimming took 1 base from V and 4 from J, leaving 12 bases between them. The CDR3 is 15 residues long. Looked up from germline, CDR1 is KGHSH and CDR2 is LQKENI. CDR3 in amino acids: CASSPRAGSSDTQYF. The CDR3 DNA is TGTGCCAGCTCACCACGGGCGGGTAGCTCAGATACGCAGTATTTT.

This clone was observed a few times. The chain uses TRBV19 and TRBJ2-3; weak D call: TRBD2 (5 bases). V lost 3 bases and J 6 bases, leaving 10 bases between the germline ends. The CDR3 runs 13 residues. Germline CDR1 reads LNHDA; CDR2 reads SQIVND (reference sequence). CDR3 sequence reads: CASSIAGLDTQYF. The CDR3 DNA reads TGTGCCAGTAGTATTGCCGGACTGGATACGCAGTATTTT. The full variable domain, its missing parts supplied by reference TRBV19 and TRBJ2-3, is DGGITQSPKYLFRKEGQNVTLSCEQNLNHDAMYWYRQDPGQGLRLIYYSQIVNDFQKGDIAEGYSVSREKKESFPLTVTSAQKNPTAFYLCASSIAGLDTQYFGPGTRLTVL.

V gene TRBV23-1 combines with J gene TRBJ1-2, with TRBD1 as a possible D gene (5 bases). TRBV23-1 is an open reading frame, and its role is uncertain. Trimming removed 4 bases at V and 0 bases at J, with 12 bases between. The CDR3 runs 15 residues. The CDR3 sequence is CASSLTGASNYGYTF. The CDR3 region has the DNA TGCGCCAGCAGTCTTACAGGTGCCTCTAACTATGGCTACACCTTC.

This chain links TRBV4-3 with TRBJ2-3; TRBD2 matches 9 bases. The CDR3 has 16 residues. Trimming removed 1 base from V and 8 bases from J; junction bases left unmatched: 10. Germline CDR1 and CDR2: LGHNA and YSLEER. This CDR3 reads CASSQGSSGGSGTQYF. The CDR3 bases are TGCGCCAGCAGCCAAGGATCCAGCGGGGGGTCGGGTACGCAGTATTTT.

With regard to this clone: The junction does not match germline at one end; this may be a read error. The rearrangement links TRBV7-7 to TRBJ2-5; 10 positions match TRBD2. The V gene's germline CDR1 is SSHAT and CDR2 FNYEAQ (reference sequence). The CDR3 runs to 14 residues. For the CDR3, the DNA is TGTGCTAGCAGCCAGACTAGCGGGCAAGAGACCCAGTACTTC. It yields the protein CASSQTSGQETQYF.

The rearrangement uses TRBV7-2 and TRBJ2-1; 9 nucleotides line up with TRBD1. The CDR3 extends over 16 amino acids. Trimming removed 1 base from V and 7 bases from J; junction bases left unmatched: 8. Germline V gives CDR1 SGHTA, CDR2 FQGNSA. CDR3 sequence (DNA): TGTGCCAGCAGCTTAGGTGGGACAGGGAGGGTGAATGAGCAGTTCTTC. Translation: CASSLGGTGRVNEQFF.

The V call is TRBV5-1, the J call TRBJ1-5; 7 bases fit TRBD1. After removal of 0 bases from V and 6 bases from J, the junction contained 15 bases not matched to a gene. CDR1 is SGHRS and CDR2 is YFSETQ in the germline V gene. The CDR3 length is 18 residues. This CDR3 reads CASSLATRTGGGSQPQHF. CDR3 bases: TGCGCCAGCAGCTTGGCTACCCGGACAGGAGGAGGTAGTCAGCCCCAGCATTTT. The full variable domain, rest sourced from reference TRBV5-1 and TRBJ1-5, is KAGVTQTPRYLIKTRGQQVTLSCSPISGHRSVSWYQQTPGQGLQFLFEYFSETQRNKGNFPGRFSGRQFSNSRSEMNVSTLELGDSALYLCASSLATRTGGGSQPQHFGDGTRLSIL.

The rearrangement uses TRBV7-8 and TRBJ1-3; D gene uncertain. Germline V gives CDR1 SGHVS, CDR2 FQNEAQ. Trimming cost V 5 bases and J 3 bases, with 11 bases left between them. The CDR3 has 14 amino acids. CDR3 in amino acids: CASSAASSGNTIYF. The CDR3 nucleotides are TGTGCCAGCAGCGCCGCCAGCAGTGGAAACACCATATATTTT. The whole variable domain, filled in from reference TRBV7-8 and TRBJ1-3, reads GAGVSQSPRYKVAKRGQDVALRCDPISGHVSLFWYQQALGQGPEFLTYFQNEAQLDKSGLPSDRFFAERPEGSVSTLKIQRTQQEDSAVYLCASSAASSGNTIYFGEGSWLTVV.

This clone has a single count. The V gene is TRBV19, the J gene TRBJ2-4; TRBD2 aligns across 16 bases. Germline-derived CDR1 and CDR2 are LNHDA and SQIVND (reference sequence). CDR3 length: 14 amino acids. V gave up 10 bases and J gave up 6 bases; unmatched junction bases: 3. In nucleotides, the CDR3 is TGTGCCACGGGACTAGCGGGAGGGCTAAACATTCAGTACTTC. Translation: CATGLAGGLNIQYF.

This chain links TRBV5-1 with TRBJ2-1, with 9 positions matching TRBD2. Trimming removed 0 bases from V and 5 bases from J; junction bases left unmatched: 6. Germline V gene data show CDR1 as SGHRS and CDR2 as YFSETQ. The CDR3 is made up of 16 amino acids. This CDR3 reads CASSLAGGRANNEQFF. The CDR3 bases are TGCGCCAGCAGCTTGGCCGGCGGGAGGGCCAACAATGAGCAGTTCTTC.

This clone has only one observation. The gene calls are TRBV28 and TRBJ2-1; unclear D gene. Germline V CDR1 and CDR2: MDHEN, SYDVKM. The ends were cut back, 4 bases at V and 4 bases at J, with 2 bases in the middle. This CDR3 is built from 11 residues. The CDR3 sequence is CASSSYNEQFF. Written as DNA, the CDR3 is TGTGCCAGCAGTTCGTACAATGAGCAGTTCTTC.